The 7 T cell receptor beta chains below were found in one sample sequenced in a study of cytomegalovirus exposure and HLA in healthy donors. 13 Jbeta primers and 60 Vbeta primers were used for the PCR. Using immunoSEQ multiplex PCR, the repertoire was profiled, and TCRdb retains in-frame clones only, with some absent. The top ten clones hold 8% to 9.5% of a sample with about 120,000 clones, 50% to 70% of them seen once. The sequencing input was PBMCs. The receptors stem from a middle-aged woman in good health and CMV-seropositive.

Only a few counts were recorded for this clone. The V and J genes are TRBV4-3 and TRBJ2-6, with D perhaps matching TRBD1 (6 bases). Trimming removed 0 bases at V and 1 base at J, with 7 bases between. Germline CDR1 is LGHNA and CDR2 is YSLEER. This CDR3 is built from 16 residues. The CDR3 DNA reads as TGCGCCAGCAGCCAAGAGGGGACATCTGGGGCCAACGTCCTGACTTTC. This encodes CASSQEGTSGANVLTF.

This clone was counted between two and nine times. This rearrangement joins TRBV11-2 to TRBJ1-1; tentatively, D is TRBD1 (6 bases). Germline CDR1 and CDR2: SGHAT and FQNNGV. The CDR3 consists of 14 residues. The germline V and J ends were trimmed by 2 bases and 0 bases, with 7 bases remaining between them. In DNA form, the CDR3 reads TGTGCCAGCAGCTTAAACAGGGTGAACACTGAAGCTTTCTTT. This gives the protein CASSLNRVNTEAFF.

The chain has TRBV27 and TRBJ2-7; 13 bases are a match to TRBD2. Unmatched junction bases numbered 17, after V lost 5 bases and J lost 7 bases. Per the germline V gene, CDR1 is MNHEY and CDR2 is SMNVEV (reference sequence). The CDR3 consists of 18 residues. CDR3 residues: CASSPTNPGLAGAREQYF. In DNA, the CDR3 is TGTGCCAGCAGTCCCACAAACCCTGGACTAGCGGGAGCTCGGGAGCAGTACTTC.

The CDR3 coding sequence is TGCGCCAGCAGCCAAGCGACAGGGCACGAGCAGTACTTC. This codes for CASSQATGHEQYF. The rearrangement joins TRBV4-3 to TRBJ2-7, with 7 bases matching TRBD1. The ends lost 1 base at V and 5 bases at J; junction bases unmatched: 2. The length of the CDR3 is 13 residues. CDR1 LGHNA and CDR2 YSLEER come from the germline V gene.

V and J are TRBV7-9 and TRBJ2-7; TRBD1 agrees at 8 bases. Germline trimming cut 5 bases from V and 0 bases from J; bases unmatched to any gene: 6. The CDR3 extends over 15 amino acids. Germline CDR1 reads SEHNR; CDR2 reads FQNEAQ (reference sequence). CDR3 sequence: CASSPRTGSSYEQYF. For the CDR3, the DNA is TGTGCCAGCAGCCCCCGGACAGGGAGCTCCTACGAGCAGTACTTC.

This clone showed up just a few times. The chain uses TRBV18 and TRBJ1-2, with D possibly matching TRBD1 (5 bases). The CDR3 totals 14 residues. V was clipped by 3 bases and J by 6 bases, with 14 bases between them. Per germline, CDR1 KGHSH and CDR2 LQKENI. The CDR3 region is CASSPTGGGNGYTF. CDR3 DNA: TGTGCCAGCTCACCTACGGGGGGAGGAAATGGCTACACCTTC.

This chain uses TRBV19 with TRBJ2-7, with 9 bases aligning to TRBD1. This CDR3 comprises 15 residues. Unmatched junction bases numbered 7, after V lost 2 bases and J lost 5 bases. Germline V gene sequence: CDR1 LNHDA, CDR2 SQIVND (reference sequence). The DNA for the CDR3 is TGTGCCAGTAGTATACGGGACAGGGTCGTCGACGAGCAGTACTTC. Translated, it gives CASSIRDRVVDEQYF.